This paragraph reports one TCR beta chain. The data stem from a study of T cell changes during pregnancy in multiple sclerosis. TCRdb's copy holds only in-frame clones and misses some; the assay was immunoSEQ multiplex PCR. The sample has 90,000 to 120,000 clones, almost 95% seen once. Per the germline V gene, CDR1 is MNHEY and CDR2 is SMNVEV (reference sequence). The V segment lost 3 bases and the J segment 4 bases; nucleotides outside the gene matches: 2. The length of the CDR3 is 14 residues. The TCR comes from a female donor with multiple sclerosis, enrolled in a pregnancy study. The specimen comprised peripheral blood, sampled before pregnancy. This chain joins TRBV27 and TRBJ2-3; 9 nucleotides align to TRBD1. The CDR3: CASSFGTGSDTQYF. Here the CDR3 DNA reads TGTGCCAGCAGTTTCGGGACAGGGTCAGATACGCAGTATTTT.